This T cell receptor (beta chain) was recovered during a study of blood T cell repertoires in COVID-19 (dated by TCRdb to 2018 to 2021). Study-level background: Samples from collaborators originated in the United States, Italy and Spain and spanned both the acute and convalescent phases of COVID-19. A de-identified subject ID, COVID-19 status, age in years and sex were almost always included in the sample metadata. The samples were drawn from two sources: the first 160 participants of the ongoing ImmuneRACE study, and about 1,300 subjects contributed by 6 global collaborators. Subjects who had been exposed to COVID-19, were actively infected with it, or had recovered from it provided the deeply sampled blood TCRbeta repertoires that made up the dataset. Where available, HLA class I and class II types were taken from metadata supplied by the sample provider and were not determined by assay-based typing. The prospective study material was composed of cDNA or gDNA derived from T cells, B-cell-depleted T cells, or PBMCs. The repertoires were made available in a free public database intended to serve as a resource for research on the immune response to SARS-CoV-2. Overall study results and their limits: Clinical and demographic metadata were provided uncurated, with the amount varying by source and participant.

Cut back by 0 bases and 0 bases, the V and J ends lie 7 bases apart. From a lookup of the germline V gene, CDR1 and CDR2 are SGHRS and YFSETQ. CDR3 length: 15 amino acids, cysteine to phenylalanine. Only the CDR3 part of the read is kept: 45 bases, read in frame from the first base. The immunoSEQ Assay, a bias-controlled multiplex PCR, was used to amplify TCRbeta CDR3 regions from genomic DNA. As for the authors' bioinformatics: The number of nucleated cells in each sample was estimated from the amplification of reference gene primers within the assay. To quantify the absolute abundance of each unique TCRbeta CDR3 rearrangement, sequence reads were collapsed and filtered. Productive Simpson clonality was computed per sample as the square root of Simpson's diversity index over productive rearrangements. TCRdb took this table from immuneACCESS and kept in-frame rearrangements with V and J called. Such tables lack part of the clones; where checked against another copy, unresolved V genes explain under half of the gap, and the rest is unexplained. That table gives V, J and clone size, and the DNA gave D and trimming. A total of 70,000 to 75,000 clones appear in this sample, roughly 80% of them only once. 1.5% to 2% of the sample goes to the ten largest clones.

As regards this clone: The antigen this receptor binds is unknown. Base-call qualities are not available, and no considerably larger clone is one nucleotide away.

Each collaborating institution followed its own protocols to collect whole blood in K2EDTA tubes. For TCRbeta analysis, collaborators shipped samples in one of three forms: frozen whole blood, isolated PBMCs, or DNA extracted from either of those sample types. The chain uses TRBV5-1 and TRBJ1-3; no confident D gene assignment can be made. Sequencing input: peripheral blood. This receptor was identified in a woman aged 60-70 years with acute or convalescent COVID-19. Here the CDR3 is given as CASSLAETSGNTIYF. The nucleotide sequence reads TGCGCCAGCAGCTTGGCGGAGACCTCTGGAAACACCATATATTTT.